The rows below give T cell receptor beta chains drawn from one sample of a study of identical twins. TCRdb re-derived calls from the 5' RACE reads in MiXCR, one entry per CDR3 protein. The data contain 400,000 to 500,000 distinct CDR3 sequences, roughly an eighth of them seen just once; the ten biggest clones take up more than 0.8%. A further study also used this sample, focusing on yellow fever vaccine responses in identical twins.

The sequenced sample was CD4+ T cells sorted from blood. All receptors derive from a woman between 18 and 29 years old in good health. Each CDR3 is given with its conserved first and last residue. The D gene is left open where the match is weak. Clone sizes are given selectively: once, few, many, or a class where the clone is expanded.

cdr3_nt | cdr3_aa | v_call | d_call | j_call | clone_size
TGTGCCGGGATACTACCCTACGAGCAGTACTTC | CAGILPYEQYF | TRBV30 | - | TRBJ2-7 | -
TGTGCCAGCAGCCTAGGACTAGCGGGGGGGCGGAACACCGGGGAGCTGTTTTTT | CASSLGLAGGRNTGELFF | TRBV3-1 | TRBD2 | TRBJ2-2 | -
TGTGCCACCAGCGGACAGGGACGATTCACAGATACGCAGTATTTT | CATSGQGRFTDTQYF | TRBV15 | TRBD1 | TRBJ2-3 | -
TGTGCCAGCAGCCACCGGGACTCCCATTTGGTGCAGTACTTC | CASSHRDSHLVQYF | TRBV7-9 | - | TRBJ2-7 | -
TGCAGTGGTCCAGAACCTCACTACGAGCAGTACTTC | CSGPEPHYEQYF | TRBV20-1 | - | TRBJ2-7 | few
TGCAGCGCCGAACAGGGGGGCCCCTACAATGAGCAGTTCTTC | CSAEQGGPYNEQFF | TRBV29-1 | TRBD1 | TRBJ2-1 | few
TGTGCCTTCACCCCCCGGGCAGGGGATTCCGAGCAGTACTTC | CAFTPRAGDSEQYF | TRBV10-3 | - | TRBJ2-7 | -
TGTGCCACCTCAAAGGGACAGGCGGAGGTGGATACGCAGTATTTT | CATSKGQAEVDTQYF | TRBV24-1 | TRBD1 | TRBJ2-3 | many
TGTGCCAGCTCATTTAAGACAGAAGAGACCCAGTACTTC | CASSFKTEETQYF | TRBV18 | - | TRBJ2-5 | few
TGTGCCAGCTCTGACGGGTACGAGCAGTACTTC | CASSDGYEQYF | TRBV2 | - | TRBJ2-7 | many
TGTGCCAGCAGTCAGGCTTTTGGGCAGTACTTC | CASSQAFGQYF | TRBV6-6 | - | TRBJ2-7 | -
TGTGCCAGCAGCTTAGATTGGGGTAGCCACGAGCAGTACTTC | CASSLDWGSHEQYF | TRBV13 | - | TRBJ2-7 | few
TGTGCCAGCAGCGTAGGGCCTGGCGCTATGCTAGGGGAGACCCAGTACTTC | CASSVGPGAMLGETQYF | TRBV9 | - | TRBJ2-5 | -
TGTGCCAGCAGCTTTAGCGGGAGGGCGGGCAATGAGCAGTTCTTC | CASSFSGRAGNEQFF | TRBV7-9 | TRBD2 | TRBJ2-1 | -
TGTGCCAGCAGCCTGAGACTAGCGGGAGTCAAAGATACGCAGTATTTT | CASSLRLAGVKDTQYF | TRBV11-3 | TRBD2 | TRBJ2-3 | few
TGTGCCAGCCAAACGACAGCTAGCACAGATACGCAGTATTTT | CASQTTASTDTQYF | TRBV7-9 | - | TRBJ2-3 | few
TGTGCCAGCAGCAGGGGGAGTCCTCAAGAGACCCAGTACTTC | CASSRGSPQETQYF | TRBV11-2 | - | TRBJ2-5 | few
TGTGCCAGCAGCTCGAAAATAAACGAGCAGTACTTC | CASSSKINEQYF | TRBV7-9 | - | TRBJ2-7 | few
TGTGCCAGCAGCCAAGATATTACCGGGAGGGCCCTCAGAGAGACCCAGTACTTC | CASSQDITGRALRETQYF | TRBV14 | TRBD2 | TRBJ2-5 | few
TGTGCCAGCAGCTTGGCCGCTTGGGAGACCCAGTACTTC | CASSLAAWETQYF | TRBV5-5 | - | TRBJ2-5 | -
TGTGCCAGCAGCCAGTGGGAGCCCCGGGAGGCAGATACGCAGTATTTT | CASSQWEPREADTQYF | TRBV11-3 | TRBD2 | TRBJ2-3 | -
TGCAGCGTTGAGGGGGGTGGCGGGGAGCAGTTCTTC | CSVEGGGGEQFF | TRBV29-1 | - | TRBJ2-1 | many
TGTGCCAGCAGCGCCCCCGGGACAGGGACGGCTGAGCAGTTCTTC | CASSAPGTGTAEQFF | TRBV9 | TRBD1 | TRBJ2-1 | few
TGTGCCAGCAGCGTAGGAGGCGTTTCCTACGAGCAGTACTTC | CASSVGGVSYEQYF | TRBV9 | - | TRBJ2-7 | -
TGTGCCAGCAGTTACTCTGGGGGTGAAGCTTTCTTT | CASSYSGGEAFF | TRBV6-5 | - | TRBJ1-1 | few
TGTGCCAGCACCTTCGGGGGACTACAAGAGACCCAGTACTTC | CASTFGGLQETQYF | TRBV7-9 | TRBD2 | TRBJ2-5 | -
TGTGCCAGCAGCTTAGGTCGGATGAACACCGGGGAGCTGTTTTTT | CASSLGRMNTGELFF | TRBV7-2 | - | TRBJ2-2 | few
TGTGCCAGCAGCCAATCCAGGGGAGTAGATACGCAGTATTTT | CASSQSRGVDTQYF | TRBV3-1 | - | TRBJ2-3 | -
TGTGCCAGCAGTGAATCATACGCCCCCGCTTATGGCTACACCTTC | CASSESYAPAYGYTF | TRBV25-1 | - | TRBJ1-2 | few
TGTGCCAGCCGCCGGAGGAGCACAGATACGCAGTATTTT | CASRRRSTDTQYF | TRBV5-5 | - | TRBJ2-3 | many
TGCAGTGCTAGTCTTCAGCTGGACTATCAGCCCCAGCATTTT | CSASLQLDYQPQHF | TRBV20-1 | - | TRBJ1-5 | few
TGTGCCAGCAGTTACTCGATGGCGCTGGGTCGGAACGAGCAGTACTTC | CASSYSMALGRNEQYF | TRBV6-5 | - | TRBJ2-7 | -
TGTGCCAGCAGATCCTATCGGGACAGGGTCGACAATGAGCAGTTCTTC | CASRSYRDRVDNEQFF | TRBV12-3/TRBV12-4 | TRBD1 | TRBJ2-1 | few
TGTGCCAGCAGAGACACCGGGACAGGCACCGGGGAGCCGTTTTTT | CASRDTGTGTGEPFF | TRBV2 | TRBD1 | TRBJ2-2 | -
TGTGCCTGCTACCGTGGGGGACTAGCGGGAGGGACCCCCTTCGAGCAGTACTTC | CACYRGGLAGGTPFEQYF | TRBV3-1 | TRBD2 | TRBJ2-7 | -
TGTGCCAGCAGTGAAGTCACCTCGGCCTACAATGAGCAGTTCTTC | CASSEVTSAYNEQFF | TRBV25-1 | - | TRBJ2-1 | -
TGCAGTGCTAGAGATTGGGCAGGGGGTGCCTACGAGCAGTACTTC | CSARDWAGGAYEQYF | TRBV20-1 | TRBD1 | TRBJ2-7 | -
TGCGCCAGCAGCTTGGAAGGTCCAGGGAACACTGAAGCTTTCTTT | CASSLEGPGNTEAFF | TRBV5-1 | - | TRBJ1-1 | many
TGTGCCAGCAGCTTGGGACCAGCGGTCTTTGGGGATACGCAGTATTTT | CASSLGPAVFGDTQYF | TRBV5-6 | - | TRBJ2-3 | -
TGTGCCAGCAGCGCGATCCCAGGACCCCAGCATTTT | CASSAIPGPQHF | TRBV12-3/TRBV12-4 | - | TRBJ1-5 | -
TGTGCCAGCAGCCAAGAGGACGGGGGTGCTTCCTACGAGCAGTACTTC | CASSQEDGGASYEQYF | TRBV3-1 | - | TRBJ2-7 | -
TGTGCCAGCAGTTCGACGGCCAGCTCCTACAATGAGCAGTTCTTC | CASSSTASSYNEQFF | TRBV12-3/TRBV12-4 | - | TRBJ2-1 | few
TGCAGTGCTGGGGGACTAGCTAACGAGCAGTACTTC | CSAGGLANEQYF | TRBV20-1 | TRBD2 | TRBJ2-7 | few
TGTGCCATCAGGGACCCCCTTCGGGGGAGGGAAAATGAGCAGTTCTTC | CAIRDPLRGRENEQFF | TRBV10-3 | TRBD2 | TRBJ2-1 | few
TGTGCCAGCAGCCTCCCAGCTAGCGGGAGTAGCCACAATGAGCAGTTCTTC | CASSLPASGSSHNEQFF | TRBV7-9 | TRBD2 | TRBJ2-1 | few
TGTGCCAGCAGTTACTCGATTCTAGCGGGGACTCAAGAGACCCAGTACTTC | CASSYSILAGTQETQYF | TRBV6-5 | TRBD2 | TRBJ2-5 | few
TGCAGCGTTGAAGAGGCGGGGGCGCCTCCCAATGAGCAGTTCTTC | CSVEEAGAPPNEQFF | TRBV29-1 | - | TRBJ2-1 | many
TGCAGTGCTAGAGCGAGAAGTTTAGGGGGACCCTACGAGCAGTACTTC | CSARARSLGGPYEQYF | TRBV20-1 | - | TRBJ2-7 | -
TGTGCCACCAGCAGAGATGGGCGGGAAGACACAGATACGCAGTATTTT | CATSRDGREDTDTQYF | TRBV15 | - | TRBJ2-3 | few
TGTGCCAGCAGCGCCCTACAGGGTTTTGGCACAGATACGCAGCATTTT | CASSALQGFGTDTQHF | TRBV7-9 | - | TRBJ1-5 | -
TGTGCCAGCAACCCTCGGGCGGGGAACAATGAGCAGTTCTTC | CASNPRAGNNEQFF | TRBV12-3/TRBV12-4 | - | TRBJ2-1 | few
TGTGCCAGCAGTTTATTAGTAGCGGGGGGCGAGCAGTACTTC | CASSLLVAGGEQYF | TRBV27 | TRBD2 | TRBJ2-7 | -
TGTGCCAGCAGCCAAGGGACTAGCGACGCGAACACCGGGGAGCTGTTTTTT | CASSQGTSDANTGELFF | TRBV3-1 | TRBD2 | TRBJ2-2 | many
TGTGCCAGCAGTTACACAGGAACAGGGGAGCAGTTCTTC | CASSYTGTGEQFF | TRBV6-2/TRBV6-3 | - | TRBJ2-1 | -
TGTGCCAGCAGCCGGACTAGCGGGAGTGATTACGAGCAGTTCTTC | CASSRTSGSDYEQFF | TRBV11-2 | TRBD2 | TRBJ2-1 | -
TGTGCCAGCAGTTACCGGACAGGGAAGACAGATACGCAGTATTTT | CASSYRTGKTDTQYF | TRBV6-5 | TRBD1 | TRBJ2-3 | -
TGTGCCATCAGTGGAAGGACGGGACAGGAGAACACCGGGGAGCTGTTTTTT | CAISGRTGQENTGELFF | TRBV10-3 | TRBD1 | TRBJ2-2 | few
TGTGCCAGCAGCGAACAGGGGGCCCAAGAGACCCAGTACTTC | CASSEQGAQETQYF | TRBV7-2 | TRBD1 | TRBJ2-5 | -